This TCR beta chain comes out of a study of T cell changes during pregnancy in multiple sclerosis. V lost 10 bases to trimming and J lost 1 base, with 13 bases between them. The CDR3 runs 13 residues. Germline V gene sequence: CDR1 KGHSH, CDR2 LQKENI. This clone came up once. Profiled with immunoSEQ multiplex PCR; TCRdb holds only in-frame clones, not every one. The repertoire holds about 52,000 clones, with around 90% as singletons. The sample was CD4+ T cells from peripheral blood mononuclear cells, taken before pregnancy. The clonotype comes from a female donor with multiple sclerosis, enrolled in a pregnancy study. The chain employs TRBV18 and TRBJ1-1; the D gene is possibly TRBD1 (6 bases). In DNA form, the CDR3 reads TGTGCCACCCTCGGGACACAGAACACTGAAGCTTTCTTT. As protein: CATLGTQNTEAFF. The variable domain in full, completed from reference TRBV18 and TRBJ1-1, reads NAGVMQNPRHLVRRRGQEARLRCSPMKGHSHVYWYRQLPEEGLKFMVYLQKENIIDESGMPKERFSAEFPKEGPSILRIQQVVRGDSAAYFCATLGTQNTEAFFGQGTRLTVV.